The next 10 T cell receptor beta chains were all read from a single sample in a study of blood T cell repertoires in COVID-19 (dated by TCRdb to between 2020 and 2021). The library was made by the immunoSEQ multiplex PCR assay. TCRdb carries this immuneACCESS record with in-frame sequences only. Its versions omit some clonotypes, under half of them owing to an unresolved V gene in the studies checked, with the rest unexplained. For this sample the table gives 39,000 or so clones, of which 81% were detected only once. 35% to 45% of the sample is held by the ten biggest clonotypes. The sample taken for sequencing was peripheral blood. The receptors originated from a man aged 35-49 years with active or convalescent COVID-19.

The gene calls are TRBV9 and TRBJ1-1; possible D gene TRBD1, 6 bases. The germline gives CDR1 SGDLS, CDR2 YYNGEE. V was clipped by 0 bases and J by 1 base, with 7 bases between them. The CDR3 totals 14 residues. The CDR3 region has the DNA TGTGCCAGCAGCGTAGTACAGGGGAACACTGAAGCTTTCTTT. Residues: CASSVVQGNTEAFF.

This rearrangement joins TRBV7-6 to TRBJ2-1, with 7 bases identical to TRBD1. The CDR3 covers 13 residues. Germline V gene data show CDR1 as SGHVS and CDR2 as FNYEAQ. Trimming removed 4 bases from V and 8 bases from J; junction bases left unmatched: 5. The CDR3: CASSSNRGDEQFF. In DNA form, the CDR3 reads TGTGCCAGCAGCTCGAACAGGGGAGATGAGCAGTTCTTC.

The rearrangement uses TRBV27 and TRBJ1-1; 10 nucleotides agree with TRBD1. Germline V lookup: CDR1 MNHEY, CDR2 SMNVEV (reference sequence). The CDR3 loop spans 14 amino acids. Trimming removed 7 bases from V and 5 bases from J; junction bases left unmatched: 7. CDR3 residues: CASNPLGQGTEAFF. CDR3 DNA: TGTGCCAGCAACCCTCTGGGACAGGGGACTGAAGCTTTCTTT.

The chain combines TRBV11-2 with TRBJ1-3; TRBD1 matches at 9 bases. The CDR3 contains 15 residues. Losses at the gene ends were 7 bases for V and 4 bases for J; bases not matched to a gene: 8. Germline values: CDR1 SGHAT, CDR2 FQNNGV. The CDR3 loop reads CASTGTGFGGNTIYF. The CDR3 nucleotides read TGTGCCAGCACCGGGACAGGGTTTGGCGGAAACACCATATATTTT.

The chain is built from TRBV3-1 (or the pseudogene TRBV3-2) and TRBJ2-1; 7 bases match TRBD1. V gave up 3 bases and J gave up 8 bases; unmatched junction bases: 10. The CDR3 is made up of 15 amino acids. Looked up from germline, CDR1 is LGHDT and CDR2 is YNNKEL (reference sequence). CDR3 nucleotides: TGTGCCAGCAGCCACACAGGGGATAATCGTGATGAGCAGTTCTTC. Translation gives CASSHTGDNRDEQFF.

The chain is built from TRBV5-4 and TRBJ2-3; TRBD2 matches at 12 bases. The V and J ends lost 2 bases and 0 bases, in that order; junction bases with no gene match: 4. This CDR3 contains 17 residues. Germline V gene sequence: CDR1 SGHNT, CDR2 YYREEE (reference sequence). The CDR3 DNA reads TGTGCCAGCAGCTTATACGGGACTAGCGGGAGCACAGATACGCAGTATTTT. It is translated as CASSLYGTSGSTDTQYF.

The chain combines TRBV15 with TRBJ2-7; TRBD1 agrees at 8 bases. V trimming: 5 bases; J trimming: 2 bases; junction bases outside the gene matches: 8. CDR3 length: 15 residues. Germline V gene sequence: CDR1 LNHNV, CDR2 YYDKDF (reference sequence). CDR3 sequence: CATSLDRGRTYEQYF. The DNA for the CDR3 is TGTGCCACCAGCTTAGACAGGGGTCGGACCTACGAGCAGTACTTC.

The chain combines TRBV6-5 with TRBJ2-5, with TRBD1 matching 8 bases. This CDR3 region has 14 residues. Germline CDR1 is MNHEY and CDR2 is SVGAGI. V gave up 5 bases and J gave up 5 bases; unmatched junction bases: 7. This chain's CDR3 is CASSHTGGPETQYF. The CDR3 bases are TGTGCCAGCAGTCACACAGGGGGTCCGGAGACCCAGTACTTC.

The CDR3: CASSYSPRGTEAFF. The CDR3 coding sequence is TGTGCCAGCAGTTACTCTCCACGGGGAACTGAAGCTTTCTTT. This sequence joins TRBV6-6 and TRBJ1-1; unclear D gene. The germline V gene has CDR1 MNHNY and CDR2 SVGAGI (reference sequence). V was trimmed by 0 bases and J by 5 bases, leaving 10 bases between them. The CDR3 length is 14 residues.

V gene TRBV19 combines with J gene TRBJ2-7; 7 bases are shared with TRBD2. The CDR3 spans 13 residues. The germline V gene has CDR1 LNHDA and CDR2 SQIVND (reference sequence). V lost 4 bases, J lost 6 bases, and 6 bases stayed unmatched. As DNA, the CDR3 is TGTGCCAGTAGTACAGGGACTATAGGCGAGCAGTACTTC. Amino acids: CASSTGTIGEQYF.